This T cell receptor beta chain was recorded in a study of PD-1 blockade in classical Hodgkin lymphoma. Stated time point: cycle 4 day 1 (C4D1), after 6 weeks of nivolumab. Each and every patient relapsed after autologous stem cell transplantation, and patients got differing brentuximab vedotin exposure. Assay: immunoSEQ multiplex PCR; the TCRdb copy retains only in-frame clones and omits some. The data hold roughly 30,000 clones, with around 85% observed a single time. Germline assignment: CDR1 SGHTA and CDR2 FQGNSA. This CDR3 has 15 residues. The V gene end was trimmed by 1 base and the J gene end by 8 bases; junction bases not matched to a gene: 5.

Source: peripheral blood mononuclear cells (PBMCs), taken before the fourth cycle of nivolumab. This TCR came from a human donor with classical Hodgkin lymphoma. The chain employs TRBV7-2 and TRBJ2-1, with TRBD2 identical over 10 bases. The CDR3 loop is CASSLVSGGAYEQFF. The CDR3 bases are TGTGCCAGCAGCTTAGTCAGCGGGGGGGCCTATGAGCAGTTCTTC.